This T cell receptor beta chain came from a study of T cells expressing NK-cell markers. Study information: The authors sequenced eight donors, of whom seven were HCMV-seropositive and one was seronegative. Study-level findings and limits: Five or six of the donors carried dominant NKG2C+ clonotypes that took up about 1.0-7.0% of their CD8+ T cells.

A note on this clonotype: The antigen is unknown.

Template switching by 5'RACE with UMIs generated the TCR beta cDNA. TCRdb reprocessed the 5' RACE reads and keeps a single row for each CDR3 protein, giving no DNA. This sample's table has 500,000 or so distinct CDR3 sequences. The sequence derives from a man aged 18 to 30 in good health. The sequenced sample consisted of blood T cells: a sorted CD56 or NKG2C T cell subset, CD4+ or CD8+ T cells, or bulk PBMC T cells (not recorded which).

The CDR3 protein is CASSNDRAHEKLFF. The chain couples TRBV7-2 to TRBJ1-4; TCRdb reports TRBD1, a call that lacks DNA to check it against. CDR1 is SGHTA, CDR2 FQGNSA, per germline. CDR3 length: 14 residues.